This T cell receptor beta chain emerged from a study of molecular identifiers for immune sequencing clone quantification. Study-level points and caveats: Under 1% of molecules in naive cells, but over 99% of effector molecules, belonged to clones above 20 RNA copies.

This clonotype was observed many times. The antigen is undetermined. Isolation of naive CD8 T cells was achieved by sorting on a CD8+CD4-CCR7+CD45RA+ phenotype. The CDR3 consists of 15 residues. The V end lost 0 bases, the J end lost 3 bases, and 12 bases lay between the germline ends. Germline lookup yields CDR1 LGHNA and CDR2 YSLEER. MiXCR was run by TCRdb on the PCR reads, yielding one entry per CDR3 protein. The table records about 630,000 distinct CDR3 sequences, about 25% of them present only once. The chain has TRBV4-3 and TRBJ2-7; tentative D call: TRBD1 (5 bases). The source is a human donor in good health. Some libraries in this study had Jurkat cell RNA spiked in. Sequenced sample: naive CD8+ T cells from blood, with Jurkat cell RNA spiked in. The subset was: FACS-sorted CD8+CD4-CCR7+CD45RA+ naive T cells. The CDR3 is CASSQDRATNYEQYF. The CDR3 coding sequence is TGCGCCAGCAGCCAAGACAGGGCCACGAACTACGAGCAGTACTTC.